One TCR beta chain is described in this entry. This sample is part of a study of breast tumors, draining lymph nodes, adjacent tissues. There are 16 residues in the CDR3. CDR1 is SQVTM, CDR2 ANQGSEA, per germline. V was clipped by 6 bases and J by 3 bases, with 23 bases between them. Each CDR3 protein gets one entry after TCRdb re-called the multiplex PCR reads with MiXCR. The profile shows about 31,000 distinct CDR3 sequences, roughly 63% of them singletons. This receptor was obtained from a female donor with breast cancer. Some clones in this sample may be carry-over from other donors' samples. Sequencing was carried out using breast tumor tissue. The chain uses TRBV29-1 and TRBJ1-2; no definite D call. The CDR3 sequence: CSVGRGKGLSYYGYTF. The CDR3 DNA sequence: TGCAGCGTCGGGCGTGGAAAGGGTCTATCTTACTATGGCTACACCTTC. Together with reference TRBV29-1 and TRBJ1-2, the CDR3 gives the full variable domain: SAVISQKPSRDICQRGTSLTIQCQVDSQVTMMFWYRQQPGQSLTLIATANQGSEATYESGFVIDKFPISRPNLTFSTLTVSNMSPEDSSIYLCSVGRGKGLSYYGYTFGSGTRLTVV.